These 28 T cell receptor beta chains came from one sample sequenced in a study of blood T cell repertoires in COVID-19. Data came from immunoSEQ multiplex PCR; TCRdb stores just in-frame clones and leaves some out. The sample lists fewer than 450,000 clones, roughly 87% seen once, with roughly 1% in the top ten. The specimen sequenced was PBMCs or T cells enriched from blood (not recorded which). These receptors were obtained from a woman aged 25-40 years who had recovered from COVID-19.

The rearrangement joins TRBV6-6 to TRBJ2-7; 8 bases match TRBD2. The CDR3 totals 13 residues. Germline CDR1 is MNHNY and CDR2 is SVGAGI (reference sequence). V shed 7 bases and J 2 bases; nucleotides not matched to a gene: 4. The CDR3 bases are TGTGCCAGCAACGTAGCGGGAACCTACGAGCAGTACTTC. Its protein product is CASNVAGTYEQYF.

The V call is TRBV29-1, the J call TRBJ2-7; 7 bases align to TRBD1. Germline CDR1 is SQVTM and CDR2 is ANQGSEA. The CDR3 consists of 12 residues. Trimming cost V 6 bases and J 7 bases; bases outside gene matches: 9. The CDR3 is CSVWTGEGEQYF. The CDR3 DNA follows: TGCAGCGTATGGACAGGTGAGGGGGAGCAGTACTTC.

This clone was observed a few times. The chain joins TRBV5-4 to TRBJ2-2, with a tentative D call TRBD2 (5 bases). Germline CDR1 is SGHNT and CDR2 is YYREEE (reference sequence). The CDR3 has 15 amino acids. The germline V and J ends were trimmed by 1 base and 7 bases, with 14 bases remaining between them. CDR3 residues: CASSLMPGMGGELFF. The CDR3 DNA reads TGTGCCAGCAGCTTGATGCCCGGGATGGGCGGGGAGCTGTTTTTT.

The gene calls are TRBV7-2 and TRBJ1-1, with 8 positions matching TRBD1. Germline lookup yields CDR1 SGHTA and CDR2 FQGNSA. Trimming cost V 1 base and J 7 bases; bases outside gene matches: 11. The length of the CDR3 is 16 residues. Here the CDR3 reads CASSLGTGIFLDEAFF. CDR3 DNA: TGTGCCAGCAGCTTAGGGACAGGGATCTTCCTGGATGAAGCTTTCTTT.

The CDR3 spells CASSLVGGTGYNEQFF. CDR3 bases: TGTGCCAGCAGCTTGGTTGGGGGGACAGGGTACAATGAGCAGTTCTTC. The chain is built from TRBV5-4 and TRBJ2-1; 9 bases are shared with TRBD1. The V gene end was trimmed by 0 bases and the J gene end by 4 bases; junction bases not matched to a gene: 5. CDR1 and CDR2 from the germline V gene are SGHNT and YYREEE (reference sequence). This CDR3 has 16 residues.

The chain employs TRBV6-1 and TRBJ1-2, with TRBD1 matching over 7 bases. The CDR3 spans 16 residues. V lost 4 bases and J lost 2; bases outside the gene matches: 10. The germline CDR1 and CDR2 sequences are MNHNS and SASEGT. This CDR3 reads CASSGTGLFPNYGYTF. CDR3 coding DNA: TGTGCCAGCAGTGGGACAGGTTTATTTCCGAACTATGGCTACACCTTC.

The chain carries TRBV30 and TRBJ1-2; 11 positions agree with TRBD1. The germline CDR1 and CDR2 sequences are GTSNPN and SVGIG (reference sequence). J lost 4 bases, V lost 8 bases, and 0 bases had no gene match. CDR3 length: 11 amino acids. CDR3 DNA sequence: TGTGCCGGACAGGGGGCCTATGGCTACACCTTC. Translating gives CAGQGAYGYTF.

The chain joins TRBV28 to TRBJ2-3, with TRBD1 identical over 10 bases. With V trimmed by 5 bases and J by 5 bases, 7 bases remained unmatched. CDR1 is MDHEN, CDR2 SYDVKM, per germline. This CDR3 region has 15 residues. CDR3 residues: CASSPAGQGRDTQYF. Here the CDR3 DNA reads TGTGCCAGCAGTCCCGCGGGACAGGGGCGAGATACGCAGTATTTT.

Details on this clone: This CDR3 is also generated by other DNA sequences in the sample. CDR3 loop: CASSFRSDTQYF. Here the CDR3 DNA reads TGTGCCAGCAGCTTTCGGTCAGATACGCAGTATTTT. The gene calls are TRBV7-9 and TRBJ2-3, with D uncertain. This CDR3 is 12 amino acids long. From germline, CDR1 is SEHNR and CDR2 FQNEAQ (reference sequence). Trimming shortened V by 3 bases and J by 4 bases, and 5 bases separated the two germline ends. The full variable domain, in which reference TRBV7-9 and TRBJ2-3 provide the parts outside the CDR3, is DTGVSQNPRHKITKRGQNVTFRCDPISEHNRLYWYRQTLGQGPEFLTYFQNEAQLEKSRLLSDRFSAERPKGSFSTLEIQRTEQGDSAMYLCASSFRSDTQYFGPGTRLTVL.

The rearrangement uses TRBV30 and TRBJ1-2, with TRBD1 as a possible D gene (5 bases). The CDR3 has 11 amino acids. Trimming left V 4 bases short and J 6 bases short, with 9 bases between. Germline CDR1 reads GTSNPN; CDR2 reads SVGIG (reference sequence). In DNA, the CDR3 is TGTGCCTGGAATAACAGGCATGGCTACACCTTC. It is translated as CAWNNRHGYTF.

The J gene is TRBJ1-1, the V gene TRBV3-1 (or the pseudogene TRBV3-2), with 7 positions matching TRBD1. The CDR3 contains 13 residues. CDR1 LGHDT and CDR2 YNNKEL come from the germline V gene (reference sequence). The ends lost 6 bases at V and 5 bases at J; junction bases unmatched: 6. The DNA of the CDR3 is TGTGCCAGCAGTACGAACAGGGGAACTGAAGCTTTCTTT. Its protein product is CASSTNRGTEAFF.

This clone showed up just once. The chain is built from TRBV13 and TRBJ1-1; the match to TRBD1 covers 7 bases. J was trimmed by 6 bases and V by 4 bases; bases with no gene match: 11. There are 15 residues in the CDR3. Germline V gene sequence: CDR1 PRHDT, CDR2 FYEKMQ (reference sequence). CDR3: CASSYWTGQIPEAFF. The CDR3 region has the DNA TGTGCCAGCAGCTACTGGACGGGACAGATCCCTGAAGCTTTCTTT.

This clone was counted once. J is TRBJ1-1 and V is TRBV29-1; TRBD1 might be the D (5 bases). The V and J ends lost 5 bases and 0 bases respectively, with 13 bases between them. The CDR3 is 14 residues long. Germline V lookup: CDR1 SQVTM, CDR2 ANQGSEA. This chain's CDR3 is CSVTAGPVNTEAFF. Here the CDR3 DNA reads TGCAGCGTTACCGCGGGGCCCGTGAACACTGAAGCTTTCTTT.

This rearrangement joins TRBV9 to TRBJ1-2; 7 nucleotides match TRBD1. The CDR3 is made up of 17 amino acids. Trimming removed 3 bases from V and 1 base from J; junction bases left unmatched: 12. Germline values: CDR1 SGDLS, CDR2 YYNGEE. The CDR3 spells CASSEIIPGQSNYGYTF. CDR3 DNA: TGTGCCAGCAGCGAGATTATACCGGGACAGAGTAACTATGGCTACACCTTC.

The V and J genes are TRBV28 and TRBJ1-2; TRBD1 matches at 7 bases. Unmatched junction bases numbered 6, after V lost 4 bases and J lost 4 bases. Germline V CDR1 and CDR2: MDHEN, SYDVKM. CDR3 length equals 14 residues. The CDR3 reads CASSSSGQTYGYTF. DNA of the CDR3: TGTGCCAGCAGTTCCTCGGGACAGACCTATGGCTACACCTTC.

V is TRBV6-5 and J is TRBJ1-2; 8 bases agree with TRBD1. Per germline, CDR1 MNHEY and CDR2 SVGAGI. The CDR3 length is 15 residues. The trim removed 6 bases at V and 5 bases at J, leaving 11 bases unmatched. This CDR3 is CASSETGTGLYGYTF. The CDR3 region has the DNA TGTGCCAGCAGCGAGACCGGGACAGGATTATATGGCTACACCTTC.

The chain uses TRBV6-6 and TRBJ1-1, with 7 bases identical to TRBD1. The V gene's germline CDR1 is MNHNY and CDR2 SVGAGI (reference sequence). V shed 0 bases and J 6 bases; nucleotides not matched to a gene: 7. This CDR3 is 15 amino acids long. CDR3 sequence reads: CASSYSQGFTAEAFF. CDR3 sequence (DNA): TGTGCCAGCAGTTACTCACAGGGGTTCACGGCTGAAGCTTTCTTT.

This rearrangement joins TRBV5-4 to TRBJ1-1, with D tentatively TRBD1 (6 bases). V was pared by 4 bases and J by 2 bases, with 15 bases between. This CDR3 has 15 residues. Germline V lookup: CDR1 SGHNT, CDR2 YYREEE (reference sequence). For the CDR3, the DNA is TGTGCCAGCAGCGGAGGACAGAGTCTAAACACTGAAGCTTTCTTT. Encoded protein: CASSGGQSLNTEAFF.

The rearrangement uses TRBV3-1 (or the pseudogene TRBV3-2) and TRBJ1-4; TRBD1 aligns across 7 bases. Per the germline V gene, CDR1 is LGHDT and CDR2 is YNNKEL (reference sequence). The V gene end was trimmed by 4 bases and the J gene end by 3 bases; junction bases not matched to a gene: 5. The CDR3 contains 15 residues. The CDR3 bases are TGTGCCAGCAGCCGGAGACAGGGTTCTAATGAAAAACTGTTTTTT. Its translation is CASSRRQGSNEKLFF.

The chain links TRBV30 to TRBJ1-1; D remains unclear. Germline assignment: CDR1 GTSNPN and CDR2 SVGIG (reference sequence). V was cut by 2 bases and J by 1 base, with 11 bases left in between. The CDR3 consists of 14 residues. In nucleotides, the CDR3 is TGTGCCTGGAGTCGAGGAAACGGGAACACTGAAGCTTTCTTT. Amino acids: CAWSRGNGNTEAFF.

The chain has TRBV19 and TRBJ2-5, with 8 bases aligning to TRBD1. This CDR3 is 14 amino acids long. Looked up from germline, CDR1 is LNHDA and CDR2 is SQIVND (reference sequence). The trim removed 3 bases at V and 1 base at J, leaving 1 base unmatched. The chain's CDR3 is CASSIGTGQETQYF. The CDR3, as DNA: TGTGCCAGTAGTATCGGGACAGGCCAAGAGACCCAGTACTTC. The full variable domain, in which reference TRBV19 and TRBJ2-5 provide the parts outside the CDR3, is DGGITQSPKYLFRKEGQNVTLSCEQNLNHDAMYWYRQDPGQGLRLIYYSQIVNDFQKGDIAEGYSVSREKKESFPLTVTSAQKNPTAFYLCASSIGTGQETQYFGPGTRLLVL.

This clone was found once. V usage is TRBV19 and J usage is TRBJ2-1, with 12 nucleotides matching TRBD1. In germline, CDR1 is LNHDA, CDR2 SQIVND (reference sequence). J lost 7 bases, V lost 6 bases, and 10 bases had no gene match. CDR3 length: 16 residues. The CDR3 DNA reads TGTGCCAGTAGGACCAAGGGACAGGGGGCCTGGAATGAGCAGTTCTTC. Its translation: CASRTKGQGAWNEQFF.

V gene TRBV5-6 combines with J gene TRBJ1-1; D might be TRBD1 (5 bases). V lost 0 bases and J 6 bases, leaving 9 bases between the germline ends. Germline V gene lookup returns CDR1 SGHDT and CDR2 YYEEEE. This CDR3 has 13 amino acids. The CDR3 loop is CASSLVSGAEAFF. CDR3 nucleotide sequence: TGTGCCAGCAGCTTGGTTTCGGGGGCTGAAGCTTTCTTT.

The chain carries TRBV28 and TRBJ2-7; D perhaps matches TRBD1 (5 bases). The CDR3 is made up of 15 amino acids. CDR1 and CDR2 from the germline V gene are MDHEN and SYDVKM. Deletions cut 2 bases from V and 2 bases from J, with 13 bases between. The CDR3 bases are TGTGCCAGCAGTTTAAGCCGGACACCCCCCTACGAGCAGTACTTC. This gives the protein CASSLSRTPPYEQYF.

The rearrangement links TRBV7-9 to TRBJ2-1; TRBD2 matches 10 bases. CDR1 and CDR2 (germline): SEHNR, FQNEAQ (reference sequence). The CDR3 loop spans 16 amino acids. J gave up 6 bases and V 3 bases, and 8 bases lay outside the gene matches. CDR3 DNA sequence: TGTGCCAGCAGCTTCCTAGCGGGGGTGGTTTCCAATGAGCAGTTCTTC. It is translated as CASSFLAGVVSNEQFF.

This clone occurred a few times. The rearrangement links TRBV18 to TRBJ2-7; 7 nucleotides agree with TRBD1. The CDR3 totals 18 residues. Germline V gives CDR1 KGHSH, CDR2 LQKENI. V lost 1 base, J lost 6 bases, and 18 bases stayed unmatched. CDR3 loop: CASSPLRFGLNRGGEQYF. The CDR3 DNA sequence: TGTGCCAGCTCACCACTACGTTTTGGCTTGAACAGGGGTGGCGAGCAGTACTTC.

The chain combines TRBV11-2 with TRBJ1-1; D uncertain. The germline CDR1 and CDR2 sequences are SGHAT and FQNNGV. V shed 5 bases and J shed 5 bases, with 12 bases lying between them. This CDR3 comprises 13 residues. CDR3 sequence reads: CASSLPGGTEAFF. The DNA of the CDR3 is TGTGCCAGCAGCCTACCGGGCGGGACTGAAGCTTTCTTT.

The V call is TRBV19, the J call TRBJ1-1; 12 bases line up with TRBD1. This CDR3 spans 14 amino acids. Trimming took 5 bases from V and 4 from J; bases not matched to a gene: 2. Germline CDR1 is LNHDA and CDR2 is SQIVND (reference sequence). The CDR3 loop is CASSGDRGLTEAFF. The CDR3 DNA reads as TGTGCCAGTAGTGGGGACAGGGGGCTCACTGAAGCTTTCTTT.